Listed here are 2 T cell receptor beta chains from one sample, sequenced in a study of post-analysis software for immune sequencing data. Overall study findings and caveats: Elevated frequency relative to controls characterized four or five TRBV segments in patients, TRBV5-6, TRBV5-1 and TRBV20-1 among them.

For these receptors, no antigen is known. Incorporated into the TCR beta cDNA libraries were unique molecular identifiers, which served to reduce PCR and sequencing biases. MiXCR, run by TCRdb on the PCR reads, gives a single entry per CDR3 protein. The sample lists hundreds of thousands of distinct CDR3 sequences; roughly 27% were seen once. Sequences were obtained from blood. The source of these receptors is a girl aged 5-17 years with multiple sclerosis.

J is TRBJ2-1 and V is TRBV5-1, with 9 positions matching TRBD1. V gave up 6 bases and J gave up 1 base; unmatched junction bases: 5. CDR3 length: 15 residues. From germline, CDR1 is SGHRS and CDR2 YFSETQ. CDR3 region: CASIYGQGSYNEQFF. CDR3 DNA: TGCGCCAGCATATATGGACAGGGGTCCTACAATGAGCAGTTCTTC.

This clonotype was counted between two and nine times. The rearrangement links TRBV2 to TRBJ1-5; D is possibly TRBD1 (6 bases). The germline gives CDR1 SNHLY, CDR2 FYNNEI. V was clipped by 5 bases and J by 1 base, with 9 bases between them. This CDR3 spans 14 amino acids. The DNA for the CDR3 is TGTGCCAGCAGTACAGGGATAAGCAATCAGCCCCAGCATTTT. Amino acids: CASSTGISNQPQHF.